These 9 T cell receptor beta chains originate from one sample sequenced in a study of blood T cell repertoires in COVID-19. The repertoire was sequenced with immunoSEQ multiplex PCR; TCRdb's copy has only in-frame clones and lacks some. The sample shows fewer than 300,000 clones, approximately 85% of them seen only once. Sequencing was performed on peripheral blood. The origin of the receptors is a man aged 45-60 years with active or convalescent COVID-19.

The gene calls are TRBV19 and TRBJ2-1; TRBD1 aligns across 11 bases. The J segment lost 5 bases and the V segment lost 7 bases, leaving 1 base of the junction unmatched. CDR3 length: 13 amino acids. CDR1 and CDR2 (germline): LNHDA, SQIVND (reference sequence). The CDR3 DNA sequence: TGTGCCAGTAAGGACAGGGGGCACAATGAGCAGTTCTTC. Translated, it gives CASKDRGHNEQFF.

The chain uses TRBV4-1 and TRBJ2-7; D is possibly TRBD2 (6 bases). This CDR3 is 15 amino acids long. V was pared by 0 bases and J by 4 bases, with 13 bases between. Germline values: CDR1 MGHRA, CDR2 YSYEKL. The CDR3 protein is CASSQEGSGGYEQYF. The CDR3 DNA is TGCGCCAGCAGCCAAGAAGGTAGCGGCGGGTACGAGCAGTACTTC.

The chain employs TRBV19 and TRBJ2-2; 10 nucleotides agree with TRBD1. Germline V CDR1 and CDR2: LNHDA, SQIVND (reference sequence). The CDR3 is made up of 14 amino acids. The V and J ends lost 7 bases and 5 bases, in that order; junction bases with no gene match: 4. The chain's CDR3 is CASKGQGITGELFF. In DNA, the CDR3 is TGTGCCAGTAAGGGACAGGGGATTACCGGGGAGCTGTTTTTT.

The chain couples TRBV10-3 to TRBJ2-7; 11 nucleotides match TRBD1. Germline loops: CDR1 ENHRY, CDR2 SYGVKD. The CDR3 extends over 16 amino acids. J was trimmed by 0 bases and V by 4 bases; bases with no gene match: 5. The CDR3 protein is CAISGAGTGGSYEQYF. The CDR3, as DNA: TGTGCCATCAGTGGCGCCGGGACAGGGGGCTCCTACGAGCAGTACTTC.

This clone came up once. The sample carries other DNA sequences with the same CDR3. Here the CDR3 reads CASSQGSSYNSPLHF. CDR3 coding DNA: TGTGCCAGCAGCCAAGGCAGCTCCTATAATTCACCCCTCCACTTT. The chain carries TRBV3-1 (or the pseudogene TRBV3-2) and TRBJ1-6; no definite D call. The CDR3 spans 15 residues. The germline V and J ends were trimmed by 1 base and 0 bases, with 4 bases remaining between them. Germline lookup yields CDR1 LGHDT and CDR2 YNNKEL (reference sequence).

A remark on this clone: One end of the junction does not line up with germline, which may come from a read error. This chain links TRBV28 with TRBJ1-3; 8 bases match TRBD1. The CDR3 contains 12 residues. Germline loops: CDR1 MDHEN, CDR2 SYDVKM. For the CDR3, the DNA is TGTGCCAGCAGAACAGGGGGAAGCACCATATATTTT. This encodes CASRTGGSTIYF.

The V gene is TRBV19, the J gene TRBJ2-6; weak D call: TRBD2 (8 bases). The CDR3 has 18 residues. Trimming left V 5 bases short and J 1 base short, with 18 bases between. Germline V gives CDR1 LNHDA, CDR2 SQIVND (reference sequence). The CDR3 loop is CASSPRRGDSSGANVLTF. In DNA form, the CDR3 reads TGTGCCAGTAGTCCCCGGCGGGGGGACAGTTCTGGGGCCAACGTCCTGACTTTC.

The chain employs TRBV7-3 and TRBJ2-6, with TRBD2 as a possible D gene (5 bases). The CDR3 contains 14 residues. Germline V gene lookup returns CDR1 SGHTA and CDR2 FQGTGA. V was trimmed by 8 bases and J by 4 bases, leaving 12 bases between them. The CDR3 nucleotides read TGTGCCAGCTCTGAGGGTACCGGGGCCAACGTCCTGACTTTC. The encoded protein is CASSEGTGANVLTF.

The chain recombines TRBV4-3 with TRBJ2-1; no firm D call. From germline, CDR1 is LGHNA and CDR2 YSLEER. This CDR3 contains 13 residues. The V end lost 1 base, the J end lost 7 bases, and 8 bases lay between the germline ends. The CDR3 here is CASSQASLNEQFF. The CDR3 DNA is TGCGCCAGCAGCCAAGCTTCTCTGAATGAGCAGTTCTTC.